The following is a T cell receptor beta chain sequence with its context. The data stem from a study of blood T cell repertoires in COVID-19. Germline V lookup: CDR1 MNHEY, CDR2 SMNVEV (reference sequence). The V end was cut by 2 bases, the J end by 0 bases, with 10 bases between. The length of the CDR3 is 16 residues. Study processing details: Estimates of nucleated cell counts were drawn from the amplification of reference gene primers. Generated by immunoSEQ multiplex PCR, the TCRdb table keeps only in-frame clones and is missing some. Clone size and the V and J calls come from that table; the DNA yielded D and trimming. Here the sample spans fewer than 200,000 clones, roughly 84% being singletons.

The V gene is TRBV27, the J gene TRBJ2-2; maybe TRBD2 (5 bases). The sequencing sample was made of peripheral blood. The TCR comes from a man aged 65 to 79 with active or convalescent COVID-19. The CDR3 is CASSLTEDPNTGELFF. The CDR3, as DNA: TGTGCCAGCAGTTTAACGGAGGACCCGAACACCGGGGAGCTGTTTTTT.